The 23 T cell receptor beta chains listed next were all sequenced from one sample in a study of Graves' ophthalmopathy and Graves' hyperthyroidism. Using RNA transcripts, the TCR beta CDR3 regions were amplified. Second-round multiplex PCR followed a first-round RT-PCR using HTBI primers. TCRdb reprocessed the multiplex PCR reads via MiXCR and lists one record per CDR3 protein. The sample holds 400,000 to 450,000 distinct CDR3 sequences, 20% to 25% seen once. Sample: peripheral blood. The receptors here all came from a woman between 18 and 29 years old with stable Graves' hyperthyroidism.

This clonotype has ten or more counts. The chain couples TRBV6-5 to TRBJ2-5, with 8 bases identical to TRBD1. Germline CDR1 MNHEY, CDR2 SVGAGI. V gave up 6 bases and J gave up 1 base; unmatched junction bases: 4. The CDR3 covers 14 residues. Here the CDR3 DNA reads TGTGCCAGCAGCCGCGGACAGGGCCAAGAGACCCAGTACTTC. Its protein is CASSRGQGQETQYF.

This clonotype has ten or more counts. The chain uses TRBV29-1 and TRBJ2-7; 11 bases line up with TRBD2. The V and J ends lost 4 bases and 1 base, in that order; junction bases with no gene match: 3. Germline CDR1 reads SQVTM; CDR2 reads ANQGSEA. This CDR3 is built from 14 residues. The CDR3 DNA is TGCAGCGTTGCGGGACTAGCGGTATCCTACGAGCAGTACTTC. This translates into CSVAGLAVSYEQYF.

This sequence joins TRBV7-9 and TRBJ2-5; 8 bases match TRBD1. The CDR3 has 16 residues. Germline assignment: CDR1 SEHNR and CDR2 FQNEAQ (reference sequence). V shed 5 bases, J shed 5 bases, and the junction held 13 bases outside the gene matches. CDR3 in DNA: TGTGCCAGCAGCAGCTCGACAGGGGAGTGGGGGGAGACCCAGTACTTC. As protein: CASSSSTGEWGETQYF.

This clonotype occurred many times. The chain is built from TRBV2 and TRBJ2-2, with D unclear. V was trimmed by 9 bases and J by 4 bases, leaving 9 bases between them. The germline CDR1 and CDR2 sequences are SNHLY and FYNNEI. This CDR3 has 12 amino acids. The CDR3 loop is CARTGRTGELFF. In DNA form, the CDR3 reads TGTGCCAGAACCGGCCGCACCGGGGAGCTGTTTTTT. Looking up the rest from reference TRBV2 and TRBJ2-2 gives the full variable domain: EPEVTQTPSHQVTQMGQEVILRCVPISNHLYFYWYRQILGQKVEFLVSFYNNEISEKSEIFDDQFSVERPDGSNFTLKIRSTKLEDSAMYFCARTGRTGELFFGEGSRLTVL.

The chain links TRBV12-3 or TRBV12-4 to TRBJ2-5; the D gene is possibly TRBD2 (5 bases). V lost 7 bases to trimming and J lost 7 bases, with 13 bases between them. This CDR3 has 12 amino acids. CDR3 in amino acids: CASTWSGGTQYF. The CDR3 coding sequence is TGTGCCAGCACTTGGAGCGGCGGGACCCAGTACTTC.

This clonotype was counted many times. The chain links TRBV29-1 to TRBJ2-7, with 8 bases matching TRBD2. With 5 bases clipped from V and 3 bases from J, the junction kept 9 bases outside the gene matches. Germline CDR1 and CDR2: SQVTM and ANQGSEA. The CDR3 totals 14 residues. In nucleotides, the CDR3 is TGCAGCGTTTTTAGCGGGGAGCATAACTACGAGCAGTACTTC. It specifies CSVFSGEHNYEQYF.

This clonotype was seen a few times. One junction end disagrees with the germline gene, perhaps due to a read error. The V call is TRBV11-2, the J call TRBJ2-7; D remains ambiguous. This CDR3 spans 11 amino acids. Germline values: CDR1 SGHAT, CDR2 FQNNGV. CDR3 loop: CASSGIYGQYF. For the CDR3, the DNA is TGTGCCAGCAGCGGGATCTACGGGCAGTACTTC.

In its sample, this clonotype was seen many times. J is TRBJ2-5 and V is TRBV10-3; TRBD1 matches at 11 bases. The CDR3 runs 14 residues. V lost 3 bases, J lost 7 bases, and 4 bases stayed unmatched. CDR1 is ENHRY and CDR2 is SYGVKD in the germline V gene. This chain's CDR3 is CAISERTGGGTQYF. The CDR3 coding sequence is TGTGCCATCAGTGAAAGGACAGGGGGCGGGACCCAGTACTTC.

Many counts were recorded for this clonotype. V gene TRBV19 combines with J gene TRBJ2-5; possibly TRBD2 for D (6 bases). Germline CDR1 LNHDA, CDR2 SQIVND (reference sequence). Trimming took 5 bases from V and 2 from J, leaving 15 bases between them. This CDR3 comprises 15 residues. The CDR3 sequence: CASSQTRGTQETQYF. DNA for the CDR3: TGTGCCAGTAGTCAAACGCGGGGTACTCAAGAGACCCAGTACTTC. The complete variable domain, with remaining parts taken from reference TRBV19 and TRBJ2-5, reads DGGITQSPKYLFRKEGQNVTLSCEQNLNHDAMYWYRQDPGQGLRLIYYSQIVNDFQKGDIAEGYSVSREKKESFPLTVTSAQKNPTAFYLCASSQTRGTQETQYFGPGTRLLVL.

Ten or more counts support this clonotype. This sequence joins TRBV3-1 and TRBJ2-7; 7 bases agree with TRBD1. The germline V gene encodes CDR1 LGHDT and CDR2 YNNKEL (reference sequence). The CDR3 sequence is 14 residues long. J gave up 0 bases and V 1 base, and 0 bases lay outside the gene matches. The DNA for the CDR3 is TGTGCCAGCAGCCAAGCAGGGGGCTCCTACGAGCAGTACTTC. It encodes CASSQAGGSYEQYF.

This clonotype has at least ten counts. This rearrangement joins TRBV6-5 to TRBJ1-1; D ambiguous. Per the germline V gene, CDR1 is MNHEY and CDR2 is SVGAGI. Trimming cost V 0 bases and J 2 bases, with 10 bases left between them. The CDR3 has 15 amino acids. CDR3 protein: CASSYSISANTEAFF. As DNA, the CDR3 is TGTGCCAGCAGTTACTCGATCAGCGCCAACACTGAAGCTTTCTTT.

This clonotype was detected ten times or more. The CDR3 reads CASSQGWGAEDTEAFF. The CDR3 DNA follows: TGCGCCAGCAGCCAAGGATGGGGGGCTGAGGACACTGAAGCTTTCTTT. V is TRBV4-1 and J is TRBJ1-1, with D possibly being TRBD1 (6 bases). Germline values: CDR1 MGHRA, CDR2 YSYEKL. The CDR3 sequence is 16 residues long. V lost 1 base and J lost 3, with 15 bases in between.

This clonotype was picked up many times. The chain employs TRBV7-9 and TRBJ1-1; D is undetermined. Germline CDR1 SEHNR, CDR2 FQNEAQ (reference sequence). V was clipped by 0 bases and J by 1 base, with 6 bases between them. The CDR3 loop spans 14 amino acids. Written as DNA, the CDR3 is TGTGCCAGCAGCTTAGCGAACGGGAACACTGAAGCTTTCTTT. Residues: CASSLANGNTEAFF. The whole variable domain, filled in from reference TRBV7-9 and TRBJ1-1, reads DTGVSQNPRHKITKRGQNVTFRCDPISEHNRLYWYRQTLGQGPEFLTYFQNEAQLEKSRLLSDRFSAERPKGSFSTLEIQRTEQGDSAMYLCASSLANGNTEAFFGQGTRLTVV.

This clonotype was seen ten or more times. This sequence joins TRBV2 and TRBJ1-6; TRBD1 agrees at 9 bases. CDR3 length equals 16 residues. J gave up 7 bases and V 6 bases, and 10 bases lay outside the gene matches. The germline gives CDR1 SNHLY, CDR2 FYNNEI. The DNA of the CDR3 is TGTGCCAGCAGCATTCCGGGACAGGGACGGAATTCACCCCTCCACTTT. Protein product: CASSIPGQGRNSPLHF.

The sample holds many counts of this clonotype. The junction does not match germline at one end; this may be a read error. This chain joins TRBV7-2 and TRBJ2-7; TRBD1 matches at 7 bases. The CDR3 consists of 12 residues. Germline assignment: CDR1 SGHTA and CDR2 FQGNSA. The CDR3 region has the DNA TGTGCCAGCAGCGCGTACAGGGGAGTCCTATCCTTC. It specifies CASSAYRGVLSF.

The sample holds many counts of this clonotype. This rearrangement joins TRBV29-1 to TRBJ1-2, with D unresolved. CDR1 is SQVTM, CDR2 ANQGSEA, per germline. V dropped 2 bases and J dropped 2 bases, with 12 bases sitting between them. The length of the CDR3 is 14 residues. The CDR3 protein is CSVELEPTNYGYTF. DNA of the CDR3: TGCAGCGTTGAATTAGAACCGACCAACTATGGCTACACCTTC. The full variable domain, rest sourced from reference TRBV29-1 and TRBJ1-2, is SAVISQKPSRDICQRGTSLTIQCQVDSQVTMMFWYRQQPGQSLTLIATANQGSEATYESGFVIDKFPISRPNLTFSTLTVSNMSPEDSSIYLCSVELEPTNYGYTFGSGTRLTVV.

The CDR3 spells CASSAYRENTGELFF. The CDR3 DNA reads TGTGCCAGCAGTGCTTACAGGGAGAACACCGGGGAGCTGTTTTTT. This chain connects TRBV27 to TRBJ2-2, with D perhaps TRBD1 (6 bases). The CDR3 totals 15 residues. Trimming took 5 bases from V and 1 from J, leaving 11 bases between them. CDR1 and CDR2 from the germline V gene are MNHEY and SMNVEV (reference sequence).

The chain is built from TRBV12-3 or TRBV12-4 and TRBJ1-1; D not certain. The V end was cut by 4 bases, the J end by 0 bases, with 6 bases between. This CDR3 region has 13 residues. CDR3 sequence reads: CASSYPMNTEAFF. The DNA of the CDR3 is TGTGCCAGCAGTTACCCCATGAACACTGAAGCTTTCTTT.

This clonotype has at least ten counts. The chain links TRBV2 to TRBJ2-7; 7 bases are a match to TRBD2. Unmatched junction bases numbered 2, after V lost 6 bases and J lost 3 bases. In germline, CDR1 is SNHLY, CDR2 FYNNEI. The CDR3 has 12 amino acids. For the CDR3, the DNA is TGTGCCAGCAGAGGCGGGAGCTACGAGCAGTACTTC. Amino acids: CASRGGSYEQYF.

This clonotype was found many times. The genes are TRBV12-3 or TRBV12-4 and TRBJ2-7; tentatively, D is TRBD1 (5 bases). CDR3 size: 14 residues. V lost 3 bases, J lost 0 bases, and 9 bases lay in between. The CDR3 DNA follows: TGTGCCAGCAGTTTGGGGCGTAGCTCCTACGAGCAGTACTTC. Translating it yields CASSLGRSSYEQYF.

This clonotype was observed at least ten times. The chain joins TRBV30 to TRBJ2-7, with a possible D match to TRBD1 (5 bases). With 3 bases removed from V and 3 bases from J, the gap between germline ends came to 12 bases. CDR1 GTSNPN and CDR2 SVGIG come from the germline V gene (reference sequence). This CDR3 contains 13 residues. The CDR3 is CAWRAGYLYEQYF. In DNA form, the CDR3 reads TGTGCCTGGAGGGCAGGGTACCTCTACGAGCAGTACTTC. The full variable domain, in which reference TRBV30 and TRBJ2-7 provide the parts outside the CDR3, is SQTIHQWPATLVQPVGSPLSLECTVEGTSNPNLYWYRQAAGRGLQLLFYSVGIGQISSEVPQNLSASRPQDRQFILSSKKLLLSDSGFYLCAWRAGYLYEQYFGPGTRLTVT.

The sample holds many counts of this clonotype. The chain joins TRBV4-2 to TRBJ1-1, with D perhaps TRBD1 (5 bases). Germline V CDR1 and CDR2: LGHNA, YNFKEQ. CDR3 length equals 14 residues. Trimming pared 1 base from V and 7 bases from J, leaving 13 bases between. The CDR3 DNA reads as TGTGCCAGCAGCCAAGTACTAGGGGTTGATGAAGCTTTCTTT. Its translation: CASSQVLGVDEAFF.

V and J are TRBV11-2 and TRBJ2-3, with 7 positions matching TRBD2. The CDR3 spans 17 residues. Germline trimming cut 3 bases from V and 0 bases from J; bases unmatched to any gene: 9. CDR1 and CDR2 from the germline V gene are SGHAT and FQNNGV. Here the CDR3 reads CASSFHPGGTSTDTQYF. Written as DNA, the CDR3 is TGTGCCAGCAGCTTCCATCCCGGGGGGACCAGCACAGATACGCAGTATTTT.